The next 9 T cell receptor beta chains were all read from a single sample in a study of blood T cells in healthy people across ages. PCR was performed a second time for about 6 to 11 cycles using a sample-barcoded 5' primer and a J-beta primer mix. TCRdb re-analysed the 5' RACE reads in MiXCR, keeping a single row per CDR3 protein. The sample shows about 840,000 distinct CDR3 sequences, just under 30% of them seen only once. These same records also appear under a second study, on T cells of mothers and their children.

The sample consisted of blood. These receptors were taken from a middle-aged woman in good health.

Comments on this clonotype: This may be a read error, as it is one base from a much larger clone. The rearrangement joins TRBV28 to TRBJ2-5; D unclear. Looked up from germline, CDR1 is MDHEN and CDR2 is SYDVKM. CDR3 length: 12 amino acids. The CDR3 spells CASAVGYETRYF. The CDR3 DNA is TGTGCCAGCGCCGTGGGGTACGAGACCCGGTACTTC. The complete variable domain, with remaining parts taken from reference TRBV28 and TRBJ2-5, reads DVKVTQSSRYLVKRTGEKVFLECVQDMDHENMFWYRQDPGLGLRLIYFSYDVKMKEKGDIPEGYSVSREKKERFSLILESASTNQTSMYLCASAVGYETRYFGPGTRLLVL.

This clonotype was seen only a few times. This chain uses TRBV5-1 with TRBJ2-3, with D unresolved. The CDR3 consists of 12 residues. V lost 5 bases and J 0 bases, leaving 4 bases between the germline ends. Germline V gene lookup returns CDR1 SGHRS and CDR2 YFSETQ. CDR3 amino acids: CASRFSTDTQYF. As DNA, the CDR3 is TGCGCCAGCAGATTTAGCACAGATACGCAGTATTTT.

This clonotype was counted a few times. The chain recombines TRBV28 with TRBJ2-1; D unclear. V lost 6 bases to trimming and J lost 6 bases, with 15 bases between them. Germline CDR1 MDHEN, CDR2 SYDVKM. The CDR3 runs to 14 residues. The CDR3, as DNA: TGTGCCAGCAGCTTTGCTCGATCGCGCAATGAGCAGTTCTTC. It encodes CASSFARSRNEQFF.

In its sample, this clonotype was seen once. The chain carries TRBV12-3 or TRBV12-4 and TRBJ1-5; D gene unclear. CDR3 size: 12 residues. V shed 5 bases and J shed 5 bases, with 7 bases lying between them. The CDR3 sequence is CASSMGYQPQHF. As DNA, the CDR3 is TGTGCCAGCAGTATGGGATATCAGCCCCAGCATTTT.

This clonotype was counted a few times. The V gene is TRBV11-1, the J gene TRBJ1-1; 8 bases align to TRBD1. Germline V lookup: CDR1 SGHAT, CDR2 FQDESV (reference sequence). The CDR3 is 20 amino acids. The junction had 17 bases not matched to a gene; V was cut back by 2 bases and J by 0 bases. For the CDR3, the DNA is TGTGCCAGCAGCTTATTCGGCAGGGGGCTCCCCTACCGCATGAACACTGAAGCTTTCTTT. Amino acids: CASSLFGRGLPYRMNTEAFF.

This clonotype was seen once. The DNA of the CDR3 is TGTGCCAGCAACTACGGGACGGGGAACACTGAAGCTTTCTTT. Amino acid sequence: CASNYGTGNTEAFF. This chain joins TRBV28 and TRBJ1-1; tentative D call: TRBD1 (5 bases). Germline values: CDR1 MDHEN, CDR2 SYDVKM. The CDR3 extends over 14 amino acids. Trimming stripped 7 bases from V and 1 base from J, with 13 bases between.

This clonotype was counted at least ten times. The chain recombines TRBV7-2 with TRBJ2-7; 12 bases agree with TRBD1. The germline gives CDR1 SGHTA, CDR2 FQGNSA. The V gene end was trimmed by 4 bases and the J gene end by 0 bases; junction bases not matched to a gene: 16. There are 20 residues in the CDR3. The CDR3 DNA sequence: TGTGCCAGCAGCTACCCGACCCGGGACAGGGGGCTCCCGAGCTCCTACGAGCAGTACTTC. It translates to CASSYPTRDRGLPSSYEQYF.

In this sample, this clonotype turned up once. One junction end disagrees with the germline gene, perhaps due to a read error. The rearrangement joins TRBV19 to TRBJ2-3; no firm D call. The CDR3 has 12 residues. CDR1 is LNHDA and CDR2 is SQIVND in the germline V gene (reference sequence). CDR3 DNA: TGTGCCAGTGCCCTGGGGTCAGATACGCGGTATTTT. Its protein is CASALGSDTRYF.

Worth noting for this clonotype: One end of the junction does not line up with germline, which may come from a read error. The V and J genes are TRBV7-3 and TRBJ2-5, with D unclear. Germline V lookup: CDR1 SGHTA, CDR2 FQGTGA. The CDR3 spans 13 residues. The CDR3 DNA reads TGTGCCTGCAGCCGGTGGGAAAAAGAGACCCAGTACTTC. Translating it yields CACSRWEKETQYF.